This T cell receptor beta chain was identified during a study of T cell responses to AZD1222 COVID-19 vaccine. The CDR3 has 13 residues. Germline lookup yields CDR1 SGHRS and CDR2 YFSETQ. V was clipped by 0 bases and J by 1 base, with 4 bases between them. Only in-frame clones appear in the TCRdb table, and some are missing; sequencing was by immunoSEQ multiplex PCR. The data hold 160,000 or so clones, with 92% observed a single time. Second-dose timings of about 4 or about 12 weeks were pooled. Study-wide findings and caveats: Donor demographics were predominantly white British with a female majority; clonal diversity may be underestimated. After the peak T cell response, and only then, were repertoires sampled.

As concerns this clone: Antigen unknown.

This TCR was recovered from an adult who received the AZD1222 COVID-19 vaccine. This sample comprised peripheral blood, obtained 28 days after the second AZD1222 dose. V and J are TRBV5-1 and TRBJ1-1; D unresolved. CDR3 in DNA: TGCGCCAGCAGCTTGGCCCGGAACACTGAAGCTTTCTTT. As protein: CASSLARNTEAFF.